The 4 T cell receptor beta chains below all came from one sample that was sequenced in a study of cytomegalovirus exposure and HLA in healthy donors. 60 Vbeta and 13 Jbeta primers were used in PCR. Data came from immunoSEQ multiplex PCR; TCRdb stores just in-frame clones and leaves some out. The sample data list 150,000 to 200,000 clones. The sample taken for sequencing was PBMCs. These receptor sequences come from a woman aged 60-75 years in good health and CMV-seronegative.

The V call is TRBV6-6, the J call TRBJ2-2, with TRBD2 matching 7 bases. The CDR3 length is 15 residues. With V trimmed by 4 bases and J by 4 bases, 6 bases remained unmatched. CDR1 and CDR2 (germline): MNHNY, SVGAGI (reference sequence). The CDR3 DNA sequence: TGTGCCAGCAGTTCCTCGGGAGGTGTCACCGGGGAGCTGTTTTTT. This codes for CASSSSGGVTGELFF.

The chain uses TRBV6-4 and TRBJ2-1, with TRBD2 matching 11 bases. The CDR3 is 16 amino acids. The germline V gene has CDR1 MRHNA and CDR2 SNTAGT. The junction had 8 bases not matched to a gene; V was cut back by 5 bases and J by 5 bases. CDR3 in amino acids: CASSPSVGLADNEQFF. DNA for the CDR3: TGTGCCAGCAGTCCTTCTGTGGGACTAGCGGACAATGAGCAGTTCTTC.

As regards this clone: Other DNA sequences from this sample encode an identical CDR3 as well. V gene TRBV7-9 combines with J gene TRBJ1-5; TRBD1 matches at 10 bases. This CDR3 comprises 15 residues. Germline V CDR1 and CDR2: SEHNR, FQNEAQ (reference sequence). With V trimmed by 2 bases and J by 7 bases, 5 bases remained unmatched. This chain's CDR3 is CASSLWGTGVQPQHF. CDR3 sequence (DNA): TGTGCCAGCAGCTTATGGGGGACAGGGGTACAGCCCCAGCATTTT.

V and J are TRBV7-8 and TRBJ2-1; D might be TRBD2 (6 bases). This CDR3 is built from 15 residues. V lost 5 bases and J 0 bases, leaving 11 bases between the germline ends. Germline-derived CDR1 and CDR2 are SGHVS and FQNEAQ. In DNA form, the CDR3 reads TGTGCCAGCAGCCAAGTTAGCGGCTCCTACAATGAGCAGTTCTTC. It encodes CASSQVSGSYNEQFF.